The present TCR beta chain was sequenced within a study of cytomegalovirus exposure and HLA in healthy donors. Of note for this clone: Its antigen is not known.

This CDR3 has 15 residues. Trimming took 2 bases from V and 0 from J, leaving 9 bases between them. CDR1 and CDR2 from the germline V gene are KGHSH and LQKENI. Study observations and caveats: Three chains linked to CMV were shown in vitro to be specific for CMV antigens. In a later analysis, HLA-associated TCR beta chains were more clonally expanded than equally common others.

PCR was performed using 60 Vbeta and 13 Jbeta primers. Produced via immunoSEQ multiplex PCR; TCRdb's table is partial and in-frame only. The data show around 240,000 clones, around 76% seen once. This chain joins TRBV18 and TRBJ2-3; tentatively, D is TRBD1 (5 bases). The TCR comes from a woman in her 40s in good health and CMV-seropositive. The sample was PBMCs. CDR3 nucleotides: TGTGCCAGCTCACCAGAAGCAGGGAGCACAGATACGCAGTATTTT. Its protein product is CASSPEAGSTDTQYF. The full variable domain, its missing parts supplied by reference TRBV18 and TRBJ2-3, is NAGVMQNPRHLVRRRGQEARLRCSPMKGHSHVYWYRQLPEEGLKFMVYLQKENIIDESGMPKERFSAEFPKEGPSILRIQQVVRGDSAAYFCASSPEAGSTDTQYFGPGTRLTVL.